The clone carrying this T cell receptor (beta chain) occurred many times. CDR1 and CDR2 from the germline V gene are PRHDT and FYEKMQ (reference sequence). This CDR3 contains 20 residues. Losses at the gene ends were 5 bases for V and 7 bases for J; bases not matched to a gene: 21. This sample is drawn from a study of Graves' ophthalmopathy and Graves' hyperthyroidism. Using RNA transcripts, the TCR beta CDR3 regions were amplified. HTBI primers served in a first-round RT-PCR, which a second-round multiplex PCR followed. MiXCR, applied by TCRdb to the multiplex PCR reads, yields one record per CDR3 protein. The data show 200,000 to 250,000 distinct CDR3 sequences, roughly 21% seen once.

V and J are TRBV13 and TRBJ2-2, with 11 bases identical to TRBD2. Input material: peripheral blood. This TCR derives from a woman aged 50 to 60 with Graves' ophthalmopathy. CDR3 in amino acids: CASSPGGRPGLAEGSGELFF. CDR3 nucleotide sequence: TGTGCCAGCAGCCCAGGGGGTCGACCGGGACTAGCGGAAGGGAGCGGGGAGCTGTTTTTT.